This TCR beta chain was sequenced in a study of CD8+ T cells in alopecia areata. Findings and caveats of the study: Elevated clonality characterized lesional scalp relative to normal scalp, particularly in alopecia totalis/universalis.

Extracted RNA was reverse transcribed into cDNA, the sequencing template. Profiled with immunoSEQ multiplex PCR; TCRdb holds only in-frame clones, not every one. The sample yields about 250,000 clones, about three fifths seen once. This sample's treatment: oral pan-JAK inhibitor, 5-10 mg twice daily. With respect to this clone: Its specificity is not known.

Per germline, CDR1 SQVTM and CDR2 ANQGSEA. This CDR3 has 13 amino acids. V was clipped by 3 bases and J by 1 base, with 6 bases between them. Sample: CD4+ T cells sorted from blood, taken around week 54, from a patient treated with tofacitinib. The chain is built from TRBV29-1 and TRBJ2-2; D uncertain. This TCR derives from a human donor with alopecia areata. The CDR3 reads CSVDTLNTGELFF. The CDR3 bases are TGCAGCGTTGACACTTTGAACACCGGGGAGCTGTTTTTT.